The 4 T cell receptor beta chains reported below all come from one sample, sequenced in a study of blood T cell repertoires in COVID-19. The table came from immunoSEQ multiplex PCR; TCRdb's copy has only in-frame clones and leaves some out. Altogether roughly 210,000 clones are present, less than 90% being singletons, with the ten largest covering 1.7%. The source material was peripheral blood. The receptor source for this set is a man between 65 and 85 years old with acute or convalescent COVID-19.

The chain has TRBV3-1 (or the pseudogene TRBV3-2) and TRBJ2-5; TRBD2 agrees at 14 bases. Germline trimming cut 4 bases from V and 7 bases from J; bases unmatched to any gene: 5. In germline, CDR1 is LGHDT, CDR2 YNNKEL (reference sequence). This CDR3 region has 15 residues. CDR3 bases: TGTGCCAGCAGCCGACTAGCGGGAGGGCGGGCGACCCAGTACTTC. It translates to CASSRLAGGRATQYF.

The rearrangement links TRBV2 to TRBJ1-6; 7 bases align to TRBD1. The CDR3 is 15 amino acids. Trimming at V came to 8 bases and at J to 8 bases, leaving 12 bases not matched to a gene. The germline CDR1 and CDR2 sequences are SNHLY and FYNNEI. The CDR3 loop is CASYNRDSWDSPLHF. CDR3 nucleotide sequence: TGTGCCAGCTATAATCGGGACAGCTGGGATTCACCCCTCCACTTT.

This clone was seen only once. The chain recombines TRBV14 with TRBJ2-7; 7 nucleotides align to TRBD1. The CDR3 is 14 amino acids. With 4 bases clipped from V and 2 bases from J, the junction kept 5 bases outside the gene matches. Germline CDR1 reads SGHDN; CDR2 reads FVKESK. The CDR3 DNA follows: TGTGCCAGCAGCCTGACAGGGAAAACCTACGAGCAGTACTTC. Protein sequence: CASSLTGKTYEQYF.

The CDR3 spells CASSQDSTSAFF. The CDR3, as DNA: TGTGCCAGCAGCCAGGACAGCACGAGTGCGTTCTTC. The J gene is TRBJ2-1, the V gene TRBV7-8; perhaps TRBD1 as D (6 bases). Deletions cut 5 bases from V and 15 bases from J, with 17 bases between. The germline V gene encodes CDR1 SGHVS and CDR2 FQNEAQ. The CDR3 has 12 amino acids.